Presented here are 3 T cell receptor beta chains from one specimen sequenced in a study of T-cell memory formation after mild COVID-19. One entry per CDR3 protein results from TCRdb running MiXCR on the 5' RACE reads. The sample holds 90,000 to 120,000 distinct CDR3 sequences, approximately 15% seen once. The sequencing sample was made of PBMCs or a T cell subset sorted from them (not recorded which). These TCRs come from a man aged 18 to 30 who had mild COVID-19 (a few samples of this study predate the infection). Cell type and time point are not known.

This clonotype came up a few times. The CDR3 sequence is CASSLWDSPNTEAFF. CDR3 DNA sequence: TGTGCCAGCAGCTTGTGGGACAGTCCTAACACTGAAGCTTTCTTT. The gene calls are TRBV5-5 and TRBJ1-1; TRBD1 matches 7 bases. This CDR3 contains 15 residues. The V gene end was trimmed by 1 base and the J gene end by 2 bases; junction bases not matched to a gene: 5. Germline values: CDR1 SGHKS, CDR2 YYEKEE (reference sequence). The full variable domain, in which reference TRBV5-5 and TRBJ1-1 provide the parts outside the CDR3, is DAGVTQSPTHLIKTRGQQVTLRCSPISGHKSVSWYQQVLGQGPQFIFQYYEKEERGRGNFPDRFSARQFPNYSSELNVNALLLGDSALYLCASSLWDSPNTEAFFGQGTRLTVV.

V gene TRBV12-3 or TRBV12-4 combines with J gene TRBJ2-2; a weak D match, TRBD2 (5 bases). Trimming left V 1 base short and J 5 bases short, with 11 bases between. This CDR3 has 15 amino acids. Here the CDR3 DNA reads TGTGCCAGCAGTTTAGGGGCGGGCCGGACCGGGGAGCTGTTTTTT. This codes for CASSLGAGRTGELFF.

The V gene is TRBV20-1, the J gene TRBJ2-7; D not certain. The germline CDR1 and CDR2 sequences are DFQATT and SNEGSKA (reference sequence). The germline V and J ends were trimmed by 0 bases and 5 bases, with 5 bases remaining between them. There are 11 residues in the CDR3. The CDR3 bases are TGCAGTGCTAGAGATCTGAACGAGCAGTACGTC. Residues: CSARDLNEQYV.